Shown below are 18 T cell receptor beta chains from a single sample sequenced in a study of blood T cell repertoires in COVID-19. Repertoires were generated with immunoSEQ multiplex PCR, while TCRdb's copy carries only in-frame clones and drops some. The data hold 300,000 to 350,000 clones, with 87% observed a single time. The sample was peripheral blood. The source of these receptors is a man in his thirties or forties with COVID-19, enrolled during active disease.

This clone was counted a few times. The V call is TRBV5-4, the J call TRBJ2-1; 10 nucleotides agree with TRBD1. CDR1 is SGHNT and CDR2 is YYREEE in the germline V gene (reference sequence). The CDR3 sequence is 16 residues long. The ends lost 1 base at V and 8 bases at J; junction bases unmatched: 9. CDR3 sequence: CASSLPRDRGKHEQFF. Here the CDR3 DNA reads TGTGCCAGCAGCTTGCCAAGGGACAGGGGTAAGCATGAGCAGTTCTTC.

V gene TRBV15 combines with J gene TRBJ2-2; D is unresolved. The germline V gene has CDR1 LNHNV and CDR2 YYDKDF (reference sequence). V was shortened by 0 bases and J by 2 bases, with 4 bases between the two germline ends. The length of the CDR3 is 14 residues. The CDR3 bases are TGTGCCACCAGCAGAGATCAAAACACCGGGGAGCTGTTTTTT. Translation: CATSRDQNTGELFF.

V is TRBV5-4 and J is TRBJ1-1; 12 bases match TRBD1. This CDR3 is built from 15 residues. Germline V gene sequence: CDR1 SGHNT, CDR2 YYREEE (reference sequence). The V segment lost 2 bases and the J segment 5 bases; nucleotides outside the gene matches: 4. In DNA form, the CDR3 reads TGTGCCAGCAGCTTTGGGACAGGGGGCGGGACTGAAGCTTTCTTT. It encodes CASSFGTGGGTEAFF.

The chain joins TRBV11-3 to TRBJ2-2; D is ambiguous. This CDR3 is 15 amino acids long. The V gene's germline CDR1 is SGHNT and CDR2 YENEEA. V shed 3 bases and J shed 1 base, with 9 bases lying between them. The CDR3, as DNA: TGTGCCAGCAGCTTGTCGACAATGAACACCGGGGAGCTGTTTTTT. Its translation: CASSLSTMNTGELFF.

The V and J genes are TRBV30 and TRBJ2-5; D gene unclear. Trimming cost V 2 bases and J 0 bases, with 4 bases left between them. The CDR3 contains 12 residues. Per the germline V gene, CDR1 is GTSNPN and CDR2 is SVGIG (reference sequence). The CDR3 bases are TGTGCCTGGAGTTTCTACCAAGAGACCCAGTACTTC. Translation: CAWSFYQETQYF.

This sequence joins TRBV19 and TRBJ2-1, with D possibly matching TRBD1 (5 bases). In germline, CDR1 is LNHDA, CDR2 SQIVND (reference sequence). The CDR3 is 15 residues long. Trimming cost V 0 bases and J 8 bases, with 14 bases left between them. The CDR3 bases are TGTGCCAGTAGTATAGATGAGGCCAGGGCGCATGAGCAGTTCTTC. Amino acid sequence: CASSIDEARAHEQFF.

A few counts support this clone. The chain couples TRBV5-3 to TRBJ2-7, with TRBD1 identical over 7 bases. TRBV5-3 is labeled an ORF, and its function is uncertain. Trimming removed 3 bases from V and 4 bases from J; junction bases left unmatched: 10. The length of the CDR3 is 15 residues. Written as DNA, the CDR3 is TGTGCCAGAAGCTCGGAGAGGGGGCGCGGGTACGAGCAGTACTTC. Translating it yields CARSSERGRGYEQYF.

This rearrangement joins TRBV7-2 to TRBJ2-2; TRBD1 aligns across 11 bases. V shed 2 bases and J 8 bases; nucleotides not matched to a gene: 4. This CDR3 region has 15 residues. In germline, CDR1 is SGHTA, CDR2 FQGNSA. CDR3 amino acids: CASSLLDRGRGELFF. In DNA form, the CDR3 reads TGTGCCAGCAGCTTATTGGACAGGGGGCGAGGGGAGCTGTTTTTT.

This sequence joins TRBV29-1 and TRBJ2-7; maybe TRBD1 (6 bases). V lost 1 base, J lost 6 bases, and 10 bases lay in between. In germline, CDR1 is SQVTM, CDR2 ANQGSEA. CDR3 length: 12 residues. CDR3 DNA: TGCAGCGTTGAAGTGGGGGCCCTCGAGCAGTACTTC. Its protein product is CSVEVGALEQYF.

The rearrangement links TRBV7-9 to TRBJ2-2, with 14 bases identical to TRBD2. J gave up 4 bases and V 11 bases, and 6 bases lay outside the gene matches. CDR3 length: 15 residues. CDR1 SEHNR and CDR2 FQNEAQ come from the germline V gene (reference sequence). CDR3 residues: CAPGLAGVTTGELFF. The CDR3 region has the DNA TGTGCCCCGGGACTAGCGGGGGTTACCACCGGGGAGCTGTTTTTT. The full variable domain, with the rest looked up from reference TRBV7-9 and TRBJ2-2, is DTGVSQNPRHKITKRGQNVTFRCDPISEHNRLYWYRQTLGQGPEFLTYFQNEAQLEKSRLLSDRFSAERPKGSFSTLEIQRTEQGDSAMYLCAPGLAGVTTGELFFGEGSRLTVL.

The chain uses TRBV5-1 and TRBJ2-2; D perhaps matches TRBD1 (5 bases). Trimming shortened V by 0 bases and J by 4 bases, and 10 bases separated the two germline ends. CDR3 length: 15 amino acids. Germline V gives CDR1 SGHRS, CDR2 YFSETQ. CDR3 residues: CASSLDGQITGELFF. The CDR3, as DNA: TGCGCCAGCAGCTTGGACGGACAAATCACCGGGGAGCTGTTTTTT.

This chain uses TRBV19 with TRBJ1-3, with a weak D call TRBD1 (6 bases). V was clipped by 7 bases and J by 0 bases, with 13 bases between them. CDR1 is LNHDA, CDR2 SQIVND, per germline (reference sequence). The length of the CDR3 is 15 residues. The CDR3 DNA is TGTGCCAGTAATTCTCACAGGGTCTCTGGAAACACCATATATTTT. The encoded protein is CASNSHRVSGNTIYF.

The V and J genes are TRBV19 and TRBJ1-2, with 7 bases that match TRBD1. CDR1 is LNHDA and CDR2 is SQIVND in the germline V gene (reference sequence). CDR3 length: 12 amino acids. Losses at the gene ends were 5 bases for V and 5 bases for J; bases not matched to a gene: 2. CDR3 region: CASSDREYGYTF. CDR3 sequence (DNA): TGTGCCAGTAGTGACAGGGAATATGGCTACACCTTC.

V usage is TRBV6-5 and J usage is TRBJ1-4, with 8 bases lining up with TRBD1. V trimming: 5 bases; J trimming: 4 bases; junction bases outside the gene matches: 6. The length of the CDR3 is 15 residues. Germline V lookup: CDR1 MNHEY, CDR2 SVGAGI. The CDR3 nucleotides read TGTGCCAGCAGTATAAGGGACAGGAGTAATGAAAAACTGTTTTTT. Its protein is CASSIRDRSNEKLFF.

The rearrangement joins TRBV5-6 to TRBJ2-1; 7 bases are a match to TRBD1. Looked up from germline, CDR1 is SGHDT and CDR2 is YYEEEE. The CDR3 runs 16 residues. With 1 base clipped from V and 9 bases from J, the junction kept 13 bases outside the gene matches. CDR3: CASSLPGRGPTSEQFF. The CDR3 coding sequence is TGTGCCAGCAGCTTGCCGGGTAGGGGGCCTACGAGTGAGCAGTTCTTC.

The chain joins TRBV19 to TRBJ1-1; D remains ambiguous. V was shortened by 1 base and J by 6 bases, with 15 bases between the two germline ends. The CDR3 extends over 15 amino acids. In germline, CDR1 is LNHDA, CDR2 SQIVND (reference sequence). This CDR3 is CASSIGQAISAEAFF. The CDR3, as DNA: TGTGCCAGTAGTATAGGGCAGGCGATATCGGCTGAAGCTTTCTTT.

The chain uses TRBV18 and TRBJ1-1; D not certain. From germline, CDR1 is KGHSH and CDR2 LQKENI. V lost 2 bases to trimming and J lost 5 bases, with 6 bases between them. CDR3 length: 12 residues. CDR3 DNA: TGTGCCAGCTCACCAACGGGGACTGAAGCTTTCTTT. Translation: CASSPTGTEAFF.

The V and J genes are TRBV6-6 and TRBJ1-1; possible D gene TRBD1, 6 bases. Germline CDR1 MNHNY, CDR2 SVGAGI (reference sequence). The CDR3 has 12 residues. V was trimmed by 10 bases and J by 2 bases, leaving 11 bases between them. The CDR3 DNA follows: TGTGCCACGGCACAGGGAAACACTGAAGCTTTCTTT. This gives the protein CATAQGNTEAFF.